The rows below give T cell receptor beta chains drawn from one sample of a study of blood T cell repertoires in COVID-19. The data were produced by immunoSEQ multiplex PCR, yet TCRdb's version contains in-frame clones alone and is incomplete. In the table there are approximately 260,000 clones, over 70% of which are singletons. Source material: peripheral blood. Source of these receptors: a human donor in a cohort sampled during active COVID-19. Both conserved end residues are part of each CDR3. D genes are given only for firm matches. Clone size appears in some rows only: once, few, many, or a class for an expanded clone.

>TRBJ2-7|TRBV6-5|-|12|-
TGTGCCAGCATCGAGACTCTCTACGAGCAGTACTTC
CASIETLYEQYF
>TRBJ1-6|TRBV24-1|-|17|-
TGTGCCACCCAAGTATCACACGCGGGGCCTAATAATTCACCCCTCCACTTT
CATQVSHAGPNNSPLHF
>TRBJ1-5|TRBV19|-|14|TRBD1
TGTGCCAGTAGTGTGGGACAGGGGGGACAGCCCCAGCATTTT
CASSVGQGGQPQHF
>TRBJ2-2|TRBV12-3/TRBV12-4|-|13|-
TGTGCCAGCAGTTGGACTGGGCACGGGGAGCTGTTTTTT
CASSWTGHGELFF
>TRBJ2-1|TRBV11-3|-|15|-
TGTGCCAGCAGCTTTGCCGGGACTCCGAACAATGAGCAGTTCTTC
CASSFAGTPNNEQFF
>TRBJ2-7|TRBV7-6|once|15|-
TGTGCCAGCAGCCCCAGCGATGGACTTAACTACGAGCAGTACTTC
CASSPSDGLNYEQYF
>TRBJ1-5|TRBV6-5|-|16|-
-
CASSSSDRGGAEPQHF
>TRBJ1-5|TRBV28|-|13|-
TGTGCCAGCAGACCGCGAGGCAATCAGCCCCAGCATTTT
CASRPRGNQPQHF
>TRBJ1-6|TRBV27|-|13|-
TGTGCCAGCAGCCAAAAATATAATTCACCCCTCCACTTT
CASSQKYNSPLHF
>TRBJ2-1|TRBV18|-|16|TRBD2
TGTGCCAGCTCACCAACGAGGACTAGCGGGGGCCAGGAGCAGTTCTTC
CASSPTRTSGGQEQFF
>TRBJ2-1|TRBV6-6|-|14|TRBD2
TGTGCCAGCACCCCTAGCGGGAGGTCCAATGAGCAGTTCTTC
CASTPSGRSNEQFF
>TRBJ2-7|TRBV6-5|-|11|-
TGTGCAGCAACGTCGCTTTACGAGCAGTACTTC
CAATSLYEQYF